This T cell receptor beta chain was recorded in a study of somatic mutations in cytotoxic T cells in rheumatoid arthritis. General observations from the study: The largest CD8+ clone made up over 20% of CD8+ cells in about an eighth of the 65 patients. A slight TRBV07 underrepresentation in rheumatoid arthritis patients was reported without multiple-comparison adjustment. Antigens bound by the expanded CD8+ clones were not identified.

Turning to this clone: The antigen is not known.

Per the authors' pipeline: Patient CD8+ clones larger than 1% rarely matched published virus-specific TCRB sequences. Sequencing used immunoSEQ multiplex PCR; TCRdb keeps in-frame clones, though not all of them. Clone size and V and J calls were adopted from that table, with D and trimming inferred from the DNA. The repertoire holds tens of thousands of clones, with 82% as singletons. CDR1 is MNHEY and CDR2 is SMNVEV in the germline V gene (reference sequence). V was trimmed by 6 bases and J by 0 bases, leaving 15 bases between them. This CDR3 region has 15 residues. The sample taken for sequencing was CD8+ T cells sorted from blood. This sequence joins TRBV27 and TRBJ2-7; D is unclear. This receptor was obtained from an adult with rheumatoid arthritis. The CDR3 loop reads CASSPRAPSSYEQYF. The CDR3 region has the DNA TGTGCCAGCAGCCCTCGGGCCCCAAGCTCCTACGAGCAGTACTTC.